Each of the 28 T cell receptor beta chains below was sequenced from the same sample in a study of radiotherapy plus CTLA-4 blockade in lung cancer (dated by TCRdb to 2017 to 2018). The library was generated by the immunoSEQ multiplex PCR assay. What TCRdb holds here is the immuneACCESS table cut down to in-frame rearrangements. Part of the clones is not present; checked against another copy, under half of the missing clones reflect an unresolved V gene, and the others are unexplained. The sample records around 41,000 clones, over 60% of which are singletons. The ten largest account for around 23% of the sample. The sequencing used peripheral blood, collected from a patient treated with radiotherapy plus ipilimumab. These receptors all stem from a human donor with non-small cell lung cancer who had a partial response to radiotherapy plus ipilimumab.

The DNA for the CDR3 is TGTGCCAGCAGTGAAAGGAGTGTTAAGAGTGACGTCCTGACTTTC. This sequence encodes CASSERSVKSDVLTF. The V gene is TRBV6-1, the J gene TRBJ2-6; no clear D gene. This CDR3 is 15 amino acids long. Germline V gene data show CDR1 as MNHNS and CDR2 as SASEGT. Trimming cost V 2 bases and J 11 bases, with 16 bases left between them.

The CDR3: CASSYGLGAAYEQYF. CDR3 coding DNA: TGTGCCAGCAGTTACGGGCTGGGAGCGGCCTACGAGCAGTACTTC. The V gene is TRBV6-6, the J gene TRBJ2-7; possible D gene TRBD2, 5 bases. Germline CDR1 is MNHNY and CDR2 is SVGAGI (reference sequence). The CDR3 covers 15 residues. Trimming took 2 bases from V and 2 from J, leaving 13 bases between them.

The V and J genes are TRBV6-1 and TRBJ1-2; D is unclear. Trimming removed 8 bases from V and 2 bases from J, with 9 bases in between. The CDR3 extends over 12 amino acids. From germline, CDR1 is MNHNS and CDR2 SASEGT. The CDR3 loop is CASGQTNYGYTF. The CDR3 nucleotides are TGTGCCAGCGGGCAGACCAACTATGGCTACACCTTC.

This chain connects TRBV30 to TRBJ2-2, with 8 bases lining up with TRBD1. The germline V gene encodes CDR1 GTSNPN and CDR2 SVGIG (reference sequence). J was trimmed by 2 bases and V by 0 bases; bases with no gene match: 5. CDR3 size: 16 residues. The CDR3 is CAWSVPDRGNTGELFF. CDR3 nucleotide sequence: TGTGCCTGGAGTGTCCCCGACAGGGGTAACACCGGGGAGCTGTTTTTT.

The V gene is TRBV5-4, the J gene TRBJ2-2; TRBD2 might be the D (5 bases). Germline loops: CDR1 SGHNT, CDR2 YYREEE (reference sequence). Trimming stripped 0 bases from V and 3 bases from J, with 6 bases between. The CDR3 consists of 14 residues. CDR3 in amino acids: CASSLGGHTGELFF. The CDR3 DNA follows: TGTGCCAGCAGCTTGGGAGGGCACACCGGGGAGCTGTTTTTT.

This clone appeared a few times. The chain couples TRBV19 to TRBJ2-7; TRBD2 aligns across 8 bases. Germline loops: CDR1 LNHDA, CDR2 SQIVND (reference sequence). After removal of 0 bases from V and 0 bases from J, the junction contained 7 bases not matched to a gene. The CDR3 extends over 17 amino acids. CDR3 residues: CASSIDLVSGSSYEQYF. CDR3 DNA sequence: TGTGCCAGTAGTATAGATCTAGTCAGCGGGAGCTCCTACGAGCAGTACTTC.

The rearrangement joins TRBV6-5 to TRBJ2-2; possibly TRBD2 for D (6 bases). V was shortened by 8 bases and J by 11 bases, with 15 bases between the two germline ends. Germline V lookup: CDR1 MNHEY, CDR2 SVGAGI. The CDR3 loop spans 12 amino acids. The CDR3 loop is CASSFQGGELFF. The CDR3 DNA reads TGTGCCAGCTCTTTTCAGGGAGGAGAGCTGTTTTTT.

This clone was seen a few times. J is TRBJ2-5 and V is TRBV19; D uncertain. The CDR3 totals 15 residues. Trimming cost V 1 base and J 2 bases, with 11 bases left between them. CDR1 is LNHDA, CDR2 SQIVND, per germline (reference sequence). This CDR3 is CASSIGPGMQETQYF. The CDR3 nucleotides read TGTGCCAGTAGTATAGGGCCAGGCATGCAAGAGACCCAGTACTTC. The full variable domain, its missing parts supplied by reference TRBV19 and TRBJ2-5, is DGGITQSPKYLFRKEGQNVTLSCEQNLNHDAMYWYRQDPGQGLRLIYYSQIVNDFQKGDIAEGYSVSREKKESFPLTVTSAQKNPTAFYLCASSIGPGMQETQYFGPGTRLLVL.

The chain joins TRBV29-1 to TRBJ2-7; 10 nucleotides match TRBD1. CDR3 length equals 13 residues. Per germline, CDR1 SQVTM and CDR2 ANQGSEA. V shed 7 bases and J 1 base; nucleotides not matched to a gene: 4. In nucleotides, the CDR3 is TGCAGCGCCCGGACAGGGGGGTCCTACGAGCAGTACTTC. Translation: CSARTGGSYEQYF.

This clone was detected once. The CDR3 DNA is TGTGCCAGCAGTCCTACAGGCCCCCACAATGAGCAGTTCTTC. Translating gives CASSPTGPHNEQFF. The chain recombines TRBV27 with TRBJ2-1; D may be TRBD1 (5 bases). CDR1 is MNHEY and CDR2 is SMNVEV in the germline V gene (reference sequence). CDR3 length equals 14 residues. V gave up 5 bases and J gave up 5 bases, with 13 bases separating them.

The CDR3 reads CASQAAGANVLTF. The CDR3 nucleotides are TGTGCCAGCCAGGCCGCTGGGGCCAACGTCCTGACTTTC. The chain recombines TRBV2 with TRBJ2-6, with D hard to call. This CDR3 comprises 13 residues. Germline CDR1 SNHLY, CDR2 FYNNEI. V dropped 8 bases and J dropped 2 bases, with 7 bases sitting between them.

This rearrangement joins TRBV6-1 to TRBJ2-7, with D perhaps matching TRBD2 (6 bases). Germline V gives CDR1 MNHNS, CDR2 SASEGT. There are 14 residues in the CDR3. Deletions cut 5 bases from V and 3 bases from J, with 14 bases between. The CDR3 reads CASSLHAGLYEQYF. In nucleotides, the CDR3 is TGTGCCAGCAGTTTGCACGCGGGACTCTACGAGCAGTACTTC.

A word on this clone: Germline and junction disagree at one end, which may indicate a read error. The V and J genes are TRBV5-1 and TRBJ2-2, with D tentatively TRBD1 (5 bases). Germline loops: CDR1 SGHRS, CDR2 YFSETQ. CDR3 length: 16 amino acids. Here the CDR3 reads CAGSLEHDRNTGELFF. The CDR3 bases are TGCGCCGGCAGCTTGGAGCATGACAGGAACACCGGGGAGCTGTTTTTT.

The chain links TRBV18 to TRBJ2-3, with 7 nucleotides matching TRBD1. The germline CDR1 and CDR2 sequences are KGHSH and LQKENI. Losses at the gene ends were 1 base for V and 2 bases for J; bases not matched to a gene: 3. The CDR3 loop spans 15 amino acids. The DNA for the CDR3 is TGTGCCAGCTCACCACGACAGGGTAACACAGATACGCAGTATTTT. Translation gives CASSPRQGNTDTQYF.

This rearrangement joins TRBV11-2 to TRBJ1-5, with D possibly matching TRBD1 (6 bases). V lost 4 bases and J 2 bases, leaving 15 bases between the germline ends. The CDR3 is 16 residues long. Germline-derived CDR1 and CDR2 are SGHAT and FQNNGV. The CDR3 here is CASSSLQGPGNQPQHF. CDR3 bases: TGTGCCAGCAGCTCCCTACAGGGCCCAGGCAATCAGCCCCAGCATTTT. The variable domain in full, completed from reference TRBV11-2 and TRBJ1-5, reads EAGVAQSPRYKIIEKRQSVAFWCNPISGHATLYWYQQILGQGPKLLIQFQNNGVVDDSQLPKDRFSAERLKGVDSTLKIQPAKLEDSAVYLCASSSLQGPGNQPQHFGDGTRLSIL.

The CDR3 is CASSAGVGNTEAFF. CDR3 nucleotides: TGTGCCAGCAGCGCAGGGGTGGGGAACACTGAAGCTTTCTTT. The rearrangement links TRBV7-2 to TRBJ1-1, with D perhaps matching TRBD1 (6 bases). The CDR3 has 14 residues. Germline CDR1 reads SGHTA; CDR2 reads FQGNSA. V was shortened by 5 bases and J by 1 base, with 11 bases between the two germline ends.

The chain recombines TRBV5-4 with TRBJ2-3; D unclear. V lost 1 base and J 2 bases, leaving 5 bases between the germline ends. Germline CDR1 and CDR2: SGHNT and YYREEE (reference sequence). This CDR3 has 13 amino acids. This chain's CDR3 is CASSLYSTDTQYF. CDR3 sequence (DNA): TGTGCCAGCAGCTTGTACTCCACAGATACGCAGTATTTT.

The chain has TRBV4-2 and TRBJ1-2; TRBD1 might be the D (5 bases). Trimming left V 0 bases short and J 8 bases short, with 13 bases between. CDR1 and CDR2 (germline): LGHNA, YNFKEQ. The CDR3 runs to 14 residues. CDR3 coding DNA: TGTGCCAGCAGCCAAGAAACAGGTGCAGGAGGCTACACCTTC. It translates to CASSQETGAGGYTF.

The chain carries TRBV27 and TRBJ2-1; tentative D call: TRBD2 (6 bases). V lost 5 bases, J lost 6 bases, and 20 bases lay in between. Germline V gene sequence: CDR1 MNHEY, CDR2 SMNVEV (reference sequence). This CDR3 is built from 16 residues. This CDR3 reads CASSRWAGLEGNEQFF. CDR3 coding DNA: TGTGCCAGCAGTCGATGGGCGGGGCTGGAGGGCAATGAGCAGTTCTTC.

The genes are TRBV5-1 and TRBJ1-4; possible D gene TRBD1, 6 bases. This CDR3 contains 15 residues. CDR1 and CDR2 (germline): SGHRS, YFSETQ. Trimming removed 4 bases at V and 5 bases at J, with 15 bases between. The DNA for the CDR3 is TGCGCCAGCAGCATACAGGGATCCGGGAATGAAAAACTGTTTTTT. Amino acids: CASSIQGSGNEKLFF.

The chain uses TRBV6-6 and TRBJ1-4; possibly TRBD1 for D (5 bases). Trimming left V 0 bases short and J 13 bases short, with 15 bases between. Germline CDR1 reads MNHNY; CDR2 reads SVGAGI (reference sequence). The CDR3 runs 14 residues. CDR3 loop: CASSYSRGEVGLFF. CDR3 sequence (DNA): TGTGCCAGCAGTTACTCACGGGGGGAGGTGGGACTGTTTTTT.

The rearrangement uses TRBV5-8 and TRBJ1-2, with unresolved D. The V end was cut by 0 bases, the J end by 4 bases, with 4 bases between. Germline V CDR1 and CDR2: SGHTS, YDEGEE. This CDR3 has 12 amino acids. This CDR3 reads CASSLASYGYTF. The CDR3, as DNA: TGTGCCAGCAGCTTGGCTAGCTATGGCTACACCTTC.

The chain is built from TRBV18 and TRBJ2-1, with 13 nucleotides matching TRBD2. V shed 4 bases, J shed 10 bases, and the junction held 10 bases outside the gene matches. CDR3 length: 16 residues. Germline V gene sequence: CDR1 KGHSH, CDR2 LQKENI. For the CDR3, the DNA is TGTGCCAGCTCACTCCCGGGACTAGCGGGGCCACTGGAGCAGTTCTTC. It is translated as CASSLPGLAGPLEQFF.

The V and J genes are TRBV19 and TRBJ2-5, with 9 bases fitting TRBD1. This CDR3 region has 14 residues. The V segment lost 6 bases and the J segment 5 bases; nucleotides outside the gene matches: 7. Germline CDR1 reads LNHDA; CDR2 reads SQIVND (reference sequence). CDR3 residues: CASRTTGGAETQYF. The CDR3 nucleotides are TGTGCCAGTAGAACAACAGGGGGCGCGGAGACCCAGTACTTC.

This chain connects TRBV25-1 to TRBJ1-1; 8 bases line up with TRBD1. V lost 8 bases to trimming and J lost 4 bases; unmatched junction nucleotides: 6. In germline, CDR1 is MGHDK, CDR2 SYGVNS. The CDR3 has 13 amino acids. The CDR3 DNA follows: TGTGCCAGCTTGAGAACAGGGGGCACTGAAGCTTTCTTT. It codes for CASLRTGGTEAFF.

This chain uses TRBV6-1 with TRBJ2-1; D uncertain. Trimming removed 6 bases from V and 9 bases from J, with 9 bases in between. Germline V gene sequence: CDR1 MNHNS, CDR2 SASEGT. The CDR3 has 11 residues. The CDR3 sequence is CASSSPGEQFF. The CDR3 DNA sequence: TGTGCCAGCAGCTCCCCGGGTGAGCAGTTCTTC.

The CDR3 DNA sequence: TGTGCCAGTAGCCTCTCAGCGGGAGCGGGTGCAGATACGCAGTATTTT. The encoded protein is CASSLSAGAGADTQYF. The V call is TRBV19, the J call TRBJ2-3; 8 bases align to TRBD2. Germline V gene data show CDR1 as LNHDA and CDR2 as SQIVND (reference sequence). The V gene end was trimmed by 6 bases and the J gene end by 4 bases; junction bases not matched to a gene: 12. The CDR3 is made up of 16 amino acids.

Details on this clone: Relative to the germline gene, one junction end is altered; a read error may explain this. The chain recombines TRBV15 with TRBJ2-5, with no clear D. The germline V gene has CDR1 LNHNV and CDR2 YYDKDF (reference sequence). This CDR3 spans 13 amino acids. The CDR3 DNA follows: TGTGCCACCAGCAGGCAGTCCGGAGAGACCCATTACTTC. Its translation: CATSRQSGETHYF.